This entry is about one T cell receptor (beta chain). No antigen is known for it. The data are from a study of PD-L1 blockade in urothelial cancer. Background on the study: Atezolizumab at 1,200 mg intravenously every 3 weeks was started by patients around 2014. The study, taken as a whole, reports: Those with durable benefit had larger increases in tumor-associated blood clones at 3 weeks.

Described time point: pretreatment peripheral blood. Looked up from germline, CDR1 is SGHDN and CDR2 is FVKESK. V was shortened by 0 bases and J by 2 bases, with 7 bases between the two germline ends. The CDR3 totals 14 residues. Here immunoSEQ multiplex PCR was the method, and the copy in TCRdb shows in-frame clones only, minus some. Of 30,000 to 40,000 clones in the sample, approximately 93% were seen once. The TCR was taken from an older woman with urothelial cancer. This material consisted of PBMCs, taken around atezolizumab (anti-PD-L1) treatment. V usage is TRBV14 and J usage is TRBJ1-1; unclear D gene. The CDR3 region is CASSQDLANTEAFF. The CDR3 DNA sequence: TGTGCCAGCAGCCAAGATCTGGCCAACACTGAAGCTTTCTTT.